The next 24 T cell receptor beta chains were all read from a single sample in a study of blood T cells in healthy people across ages. Using a J-beta primer mix together with a sample-barcoded 5' primer, a second PCR was run for roughly 7 to 12 cycles. Each CDR3 protein is one row after TCRdb ran MiXCR on the 5' RACE reads. The repertoire holds roughly 700,000 distinct CDR3 sequences, around 45% seen once, with under 35% in the top ten. The source material was blood. These receptors all stem from a woman in her sixties in good health.

This clonotype was counted a few times. This chain connects TRBV20-1 to TRBJ1-2; D may be TRBD1 (5 bases). The germline V gene has CDR1 DFQATT and CDR2 SNEGSKA (reference sequence). V was cut by 7 bases and J by 6 bases, with 18 bases left in between. CDR3 length equals 13 residues. CDR3 sequence reads: CSVPVQGKDGYTF. Written as DNA, the CDR3 is TGCAGTGTCCCCGTGCAGGGAAAGGATGGCTACACCTTC.

Judged by abundance, this clonotype is medium-sized. The chain recombines TRBV28 with TRBJ1-2, with D unclear. The V gene lost 6 bases and the J gene lost 7 bases, with 12 bases spanning the gap. This CDR3 is 12 amino acids long. Germline assignment: CDR1 MDHEN and CDR2 SYDVKM. CDR3 sequence: CASSATNGGYTF. CDR3 DNA: TGTGCCAGCAGCGCGACAAACGGTGGCTACACCTTC.

This clonotype was recorded many times. The chain recombines TRBV4-3 with TRBJ2-3, with a tentative D call TRBD1 (6 bases). Trimming shortened V by 0 bases and J by 7 bases, and 17 bases separated the two germline ends. Per germline, CDR1 LGHNA and CDR2 YSLEER. This CDR3 region has 16 residues. CDR3 amino acids: CASSQDKAGEDYTQYF. CDR3 nucleotide sequence: TGCGCCAGCAGCCAAGATAAGGCAGGGGAAGATTATACGCAGTATTTT.

This clonotype came up a few times. This sequence joins TRBV6-5 and TRBJ2-7; D is uncertain. CDR1 is MNHEY, CDR2 SVGAGI, per germline. Trimming removed 7 bases at V and 5 bases at J, with 3 bases between. The CDR3 sequence is 9 residues long. The CDR3 here is CASTHEQYF. For the CDR3, the DNA is TGTGCCAGCACCCACGAGCAGTACTTC.

This clonotype was counted only a few times. J is TRBJ2-1 and V is TRBV4-3, with 8 bases matching TRBD1. Germline-derived CDR1 and CDR2 are LGHNA and YSLEER. After removal of 1 base from V and 9 bases from J, the junction contained 8 bases not matched to a gene. This CDR3 spans 15 amino acids. The CDR3 DNA is TGCGCCAGCAGCCAAGGGACAGGGAAATATGGTGAGCAGTTCTTC. Encoded protein: CASSQGTGKYGEQFF.

The chain has TRBV6-2 or TRBV6-3 and TRBJ2-1; TRBD1 is a possible D gene (6 bases). Trimming left V 0 bases short and J 7 bases short, with 10 bases between. In germline, CDR1 is MNHEY, CDR2 SVGEGT. This CDR3 contains 14 residues. The CDR3 DNA sequence: TGTGCCAGCAGTTACTCGAACAGGGTAAATGAGCAGTTCTTC. Protein product: CASSYSNRVNEQFF.

There are a few counts of this clonotype. V is TRBV30 and J is TRBJ2-7, with a tentative D call TRBD2 (6 bases). The V gene's germline CDR1 is GTSNPN and CDR2 SVGIG (reference sequence). Trimming shortened V by 2 bases and J by 3 bases, and 11 bases separated the two germline ends. CDR3 size: 13 residues. The CDR3 nucleotides are TGTGCCTGGAGTTGGGGGGACTTCTACGAGCAGTACTTC. Translation: CAWSWGDFYEQYF.

This clonotype was seen only a few times. The chain recombines TRBV20-1 with TRBJ2-6; D gene unclear. CDR3 length equals 14 residues. Germline CDR1 reads DFQATT; CDR2 reads SNEGSKA (reference sequence). V lost 4 bases and J lost 2, with 9 bases in between. For the CDR3, the DNA is TGCAGTGCTACACGTGGCGCTGGGGCCAACGTCCTGACTTTC. Translating gives CSATRGAGANVLTF.

The J gene is TRBJ2-4, the V gene TRBV7-3; 8 nucleotides align to TRBD2. The CDR3 contains 15 residues. Germline CDR1 and CDR2: SGHTA and FQGTGA. The trim removed 3 bases at V and 9 bases at J, leaving 10 bases unmatched. For the CDR3, the DNA is TGTGCCAGCAGCTTTAAAGCGGGAGAGGGTAGCATTCAGTACTTC. Amino acids: CASSFKAGEGSIQYF.

Remarks on this clonotype: Germline and junction disagree at one end, which may indicate a read error. The gene calls are TRBV20-1 and TRBJ2-1, with D unclear. This CDR3 has 14 amino acids. The germline V gene has CDR1 DFQATT and CDR2 SNEGSKA (reference sequence). CDR3 sequence (DNA): TGCAGTGCTACCCAGGTCCCGTTCTACAATGAGCAGTCCTTC. Its protein is CSATQVPFYNEQSF.

The table lists this clonotype with a few counts. The gene calls are TRBV29-1 and TRBJ1-2, with D possibly matching TRBD1 (5 bases). CDR1 SQVTM and CDR2 ANQGSEA come from the germline V gene. This CDR3 contains 12 residues. V gave up 7 bases and J gave up 2 bases, with 11 bases separating them. The CDR3 here is CSGGGPNYGYTF. DNA for the CDR3: TGCAGCGGTGGGGGACCCAACTATGGCTACACCTTC. Variable domain in full (rest from reference TRBV29-1 and TRBJ1-2): SAVISQKPSRDICQRGTSLTIQCQVDSQVTMMFWYRQQPGQSLTLIATANQGSEATYESGFVIDKFPISRPNLTFSTLTVSNMSPEDSSIYLCSGGGPNYGYTFGSGTRLTVV.

This sequence joins TRBV20-1 and TRBJ2-7; 9 positions match TRBD2. The CDR3 extends over 15 amino acids. Germline V lookup: CDR1 DFQATT, CDR2 SNEGSKA (reference sequence). With 0 bases clipped from V and 3 bases from J, the junction kept 6 bases outside the gene matches. The CDR3 nucleotides read TGCAGTGCTAGAGAAGGTAGCGGGAGACTCTACGAGCAGTACTTC. Translation gives CSAREGSGRLYEQYF.

The chain is built from TRBV20-1 and TRBJ2-1, with TRBD2 identical over 8 bases. CDR3 length: 13 amino acids. With V trimmed by 4 bases and J by 2 bases, 1 base remained unmatched. Per germline, CDR1 DFQATT and CDR2 SNEGSKA (reference sequence). CDR3 loop: CSAKRETYNEQFF. In DNA form, the CDR3 reads TGCAGTGCTAAGCGGGAGACCTACAATGAGCAGTTCTTC.

This clonotype was counted a few times. The V gene is TRBV7-2, the J gene TRBJ2-1, with 7 bases fitting TRBD2. The germline V gene has CDR1 SGHTA and CDR2 FQGNSA. With 5 bases clipped from V and 9 bases from J, the junction kept 13 bases outside the gene matches. CDR3 length: 15 amino acids. The CDR3 sequence: CASSISGGLIGEQFF. The CDR3 coding sequence is TGTGCCAGCAGCATCTCTGGGGGACTAATCGGTGAGCAGTTCTTC.

The rearrangement links TRBV7-6 to TRBJ2-2; 7 positions agree with TRBD1. CDR3 size: 15 residues. Germline values: CDR1 SGHVS, CDR2 FNYEAQ. With V trimmed by 1 base and J by 6 bases, 5 bases remained unmatched. CDR3 in amino acids: CASSLETGLAGELFF. The CDR3, as DNA: TGTGCCAGCAGCTTAGAGACAGGGCTGGCCGGGGAGCTGTTTTTT.

V gene TRBV12-3 or TRBV12-4 combines with J gene TRBJ2-5, with D perhaps assigned TRBD1 or TRBD2 (5 bases each). V lost 5 bases and J 11 bases, leaving 27 bases between the germline ends. The CDR3 is 16 residues long. CDR3 protein: CASSPPPGTIYNEQYF. CDR3 sequence (DNA): TGTGCCAGCAGTCCACCACCCGGGACCATCTACAATGAGCAGTACTTC.

The chain recombines TRBV20-1 with TRBJ2-7, with unresolved D. V lost 3 bases and J lost 3, with 12 bases in between. Per the germline V gene, CDR1 is DFQATT and CDR2 is SNEGSKA (reference sequence). This CDR3 comprises 13 residues. The CDR3 nucleotides are TGCAGTGCTAGGAGCTCACAATTCTACGAGCAGTACTTC. It codes for CSARSSQFYEQYF.

As concerns this clonotype: Possible read error: a much larger clone is one base away. The genes are TRBV29-1 and TRBJ2-1; TRBD2 is a possible D gene (6 bases). V was trimmed by 4 bases and J by 12 bases, leaving 16 bases between them. The germline CDR1 and CDR2 sequences are SQVTM and ANQGSEA. The CDR3 extends over 12 amino acids. The CDR3 spells CSVVRGSAGQFF. The CDR3 coding sequence is TGCAGCGTTGTTCGGGGGAGTGCTGGGCAGTTCTTC.

Only a few counts were recorded for this clonotype. CDR3 sequence (DNA): TGTGCCAGCAGTTCAACAGGGGGCTCCTACAATGAGCAGTTCTTC. This translates into CASSSTGGSYNEQFF. The chain employs TRBV6-2 or TRBV6-3 and TRBJ2-1; 8 bases line up with TRBD1. Germline V gives CDR1 MNHEY, CDR2 SVGEGT. Losses at the gene ends were 4 bases for V and 0 bases for J; bases not matched to a gene: 2. The CDR3 loop spans 15 amino acids.

The CDR3 sequence: CASSWGKGGETQYF. The CDR3 DNA sequence: TGTGCCAGCAGTTGGGGGAAGGGCGGGGAGACCCAGTACTTC. The V gene is TRBV6-6, the J gene TRBJ2-5, with D possibly called TRBD1 or TRBD2 (5 bases each). The CDR3 covers 14 residues. V was clipped by 4 bases and J by 5 bases, with 14 bases between them. CDR1 and CDR2 from the germline V gene are MNHNY and SVGAGI (reference sequence).

The J gene is TRBJ2-7, the V gene TRBV20-1, with D possibly matching TRBD2 (5 bases). The CDR3 runs 15 residues. The V end was cut by 1 base, the J end by 0 bases, with 13 bases between. Germline V CDR1 and CDR2: DFQATT, SNEGSKA (reference sequence). CDR3 residues: CSARAVRRSSYEQYF. In nucleotides, the CDR3 is TGCAGTGCTAGAGCCGTTCGGAGGAGCTCCTACGAGCAGTACTTC.

The chain couples TRBV29-1 to TRBJ2-5, with 7 nucleotides matching TRBD1. The end of the DNA is better explained by TRBJ2-7, so the J call may be wrong. Germline CDR1 and CDR2: SQVTM and ANQGSEA. The CDR3 has 12 amino acids. DNA of the CDR3: TGCAGCTATAACAGGGGTGGGGACGAGCAGTACTTC. Translation: CSYNRGGDEQYF.

The chain employs TRBV6-2 or TRBV6-3 and TRBJ1-4; TRBD1 agrees at 9 bases. Unmatched junction bases numbered 13, after V lost 4 bases and J lost 10 bases. CDR1 and CDR2 (germline): MNHEY, SVGEGT. The CDR3 sequence is 16 residues long. CDR3 nucleotide sequence: TGTGCCAGCAGTTCGGGAACAGGGGGCGAAGGAGGAAAACTGTTTTTT. This codes for CASSSGTGGEGGKLFF.

J is TRBJ2-1 and V is TRBV4-2; the D call may be TRBD1 or TRBD2 (5 bases each). The germline gives CDR1 LGHNA, CDR2 YNFKEQ. Trimming removed 0 bases at V and 9 bases at J, with 12 bases between. This CDR3 contains 14 residues. In nucleotides, the CDR3 is TGTGCCAGCAGCCAAGATTGGGGGAGTAGTGAGCAGTTCTTC. Translated, it gives CASSQDWGSSEQFF.